Listed here are 13 T cell receptor beta chains from one sample, sequenced in a study of blood T cells in healthy people across ages. A second roughly 6 to 11 cycle PCR used barcoded and J-beta primers. TCRdb re-analysed the 5' RACE reads in MiXCR, keeping a single row per CDR3 protein. Among under 850,000 distinct CDR3 sequences listed, 36% were seen once. The material sequenced was blood. Receptor source: a man aged 18 to 30 in good health.

The chain carries TRBV12-3 or TRBV12-4 and TRBJ1-3; TRBD1 matches 7 bases. This CDR3 comprises 14 residues. V was pared by 4 bases and J by 0 bases, with 0 bases of the junction left unmatched. CDR3 amino acids: CASSSGGSGNTIYF. CDR3 bases: TGTGCCAGCAGTTCAGGGGGCTCTGGAAACACCATATATTTT.

This clonotype was counted many times. The chain links TRBV5-1 to TRBJ2-1, with D unresolved. The V gene lost 0 bases and the J gene lost 0 bases, with 7 bases spanning the gap. The V gene's germline CDR1 is SGHRS and CDR2 YFSETQ. CDR3 length equals 15 residues. The CDR3 DNA is TGCGCCAGCAGCTTGGACTACACCTCCTACAATGAGCAGTTCTTC. This encodes CASSLDYTSYNEQFF.

V is TRBV7-9 and J is TRBJ1-2, with D possibly matching TRBD1 (5 bases). The CDR3 has 13 residues. Germline V gene lookup returns CDR1 SEHNR and CDR2 FQNEAQ (reference sequence). Trimming shortened V by 5 bases and J by 7 bases, and 14 bases separated the two germline ends. The CDR3 reads CASSTRGGSGYTF. The CDR3 DNA follows: TGTGCCAGCAGCACCCGGGGGGGATCTGGCTACACCTTC.

The chain is built from TRBV21-1 and TRBJ2-2; TRBD1 reflects the table's D call only, with no check against the DNA. TRBV21-1 constitutes a pseudogene. The length of the CDR3 is 17 residues. The CDR3 DNA is TGTGCCAGCAGCAAATATGAGGGACAGAAAAACACCGGGGAGCTGTTTTTT. It translates to CASSKYEGQKNTGELFF.

This sequence joins TRBV18 and TRBJ2-5, with 7 nucleotides matching TRBD1. From germline, CDR1 is KGHSH and CDR2 LQKENI. CDR3 length: 15 amino acids. J was trimmed by 11 bases and V by 3 bases; bases with no gene match: 15. The CDR3 sequence is CASSPATGADNEQYF. In DNA form, the CDR3 reads TGTGCCAGCTCACCTGCAACAGGGGCGGACAATGAGCAGTACTTC.

About this clonotype: This may come from a read error, since a much larger clone is one base off. This chain joins TRBV6-2 or TRBV6-3 and TRBJ2-7; D unresolved. Trimming shortened V by 5 bases and J by 4 bases, and 15 bases separated the two germline ends. The V gene's germline CDR1 is MNHEY and CDR2 SVGEGT. The length of the CDR3 is 14 residues. The DNA of the CDR3 is TGTGCCAGCAGTAGGGAACTTCGATTGTACGAGCAGTACTTC. It specifies CASSRELRLYEQYF.

A word on this clonotype: Since a much larger clone is just one base distant, this may be a read error. The chain carries TRBV20-1 and TRBJ2-7; the D gene is possibly TRBD1 (5 bases). The end of the DNA is better explained by TRBJ2-5, so the J call may be wrong. Germline CDR1 DFQATT, CDR2 SNEGSKA (reference sequence). CDR3 size: 13 residues. The CDR3 nucleotides are TGCAGTGCTCACAAGGGGCAGGAGGAGACCCAGTACTTC. This encodes CSAHKGQEETQYF.

This clonotype was seen more than once but under ten times. This chain links TRBV6-6 with TRBJ1-2, with 9 bases identical to TRBD1. V shed 6 bases, J shed 7 bases, and the junction held 9 bases outside the gene matches. This CDR3 is 14 amino acids long. The V gene's germline CDR1 is MNHNY and CDR2 SVGAGI (reference sequence). The CDR3 loop reads CASSRTGTGTGYTF. The DNA for the CDR3 is TGTGCCAGCAGCCGCACTGGGACAGGGACTGGCTACACCTTC.

V and J are TRBV4-1 and TRBJ1-1; tentatively, D is TRBD1 (6 bases). The V gene's germline CDR1 is MGHRA and CDR2 YSYEKL. Trimming shortened V by 0 bases and J by 4 bases, and 15 bases separated the two germline ends. The CDR3 loop spans 16 amino acids. The CDR3 DNA is TGCGCCAGCAGCCAAGAAGGAGGGGGGAGAAGCACTGAAGCTTTCTTT. Encoded protein: CASSQEGGGRSTEAFF.

In the case of this clonotype: Being one base from a much bigger clone, this may be a read error. The CDR3 is CSVVSQEQFF. CDR3 sequence (DNA): TGCAGCGTTGTAAGTCAAGAGCAGTTCTTC. This chain joins TRBV29-1 and TRBJ2-1; D uncertain. In germline, CDR1 is SQVTM, CDR2 ANQGSEA. V shed 4 bases and J shed 10 bases, with 8 bases lying between them. This CDR3 has 10 residues.

There are many counts of this clonotype. The CDR3 loop reads CASSSGRKDTQYF. CDR3 coding DNA: TGTGCCAGCAGCAGCGGACGGAAAGATACGCAGTATTTT. The J gene is TRBJ2-3, the V gene TRBV12-3 or TRBV12-4; tentatively, D is TRBD2 (5 bases). Between the trimmed V and J ends, which lost 6 bases and 5 bases, there was a span of 12 bases. The CDR3 runs 13 residues.

The chain joins TRBV7-9 to TRBJ1-5, with TRBD1 matching 9 bases. CDR1 and CDR2 (germline): SEHNR, FQNEAQ (reference sequence). The V and J ends lost 4 bases and 6 bases, in that order; junction bases with no gene match: 4. This CDR3 contains 14 residues. This CDR3 is CASSSQGAVQPQHF. The CDR3, as DNA: TGTGCCAGCAGCTCACAGGGGGCCGTTCAGCCCCAGCATTTT.

The chain is built from TRBV20-1 and TRBJ1-2, with D possibly matching TRBD1 (6 bases). The CDR3 loop spans 14 amino acids. V lost 1 base and J lost 4, with 13 bases in between. Germline assignment: CDR1 DFQATT and CDR2 SNEGSKA (reference sequence). CDR3 bases: TGCAGTGCTAGAGGGGGGCCGGGGTCCTATGGCTACACCTTC. Protein: CSARGGPGSYGYTF.